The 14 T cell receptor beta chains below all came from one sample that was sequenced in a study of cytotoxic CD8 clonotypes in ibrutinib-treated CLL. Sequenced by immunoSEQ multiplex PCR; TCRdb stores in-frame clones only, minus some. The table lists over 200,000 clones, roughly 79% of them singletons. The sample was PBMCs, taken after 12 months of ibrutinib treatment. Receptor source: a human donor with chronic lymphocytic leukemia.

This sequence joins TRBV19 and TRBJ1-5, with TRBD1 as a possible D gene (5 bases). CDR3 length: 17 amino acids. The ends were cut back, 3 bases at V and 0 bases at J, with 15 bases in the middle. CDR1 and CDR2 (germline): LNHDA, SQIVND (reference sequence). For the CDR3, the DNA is TGTGCCAGTAGTATTAAGGGGAAAACCAATAGCAATCAGCCCCAGCATTTT. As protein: CASSIKGKTNSNQPQHF.

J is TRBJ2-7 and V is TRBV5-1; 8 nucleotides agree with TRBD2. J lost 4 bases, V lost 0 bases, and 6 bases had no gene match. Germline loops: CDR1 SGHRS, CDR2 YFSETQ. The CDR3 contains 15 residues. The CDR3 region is CASSLVTSGSYEQYF. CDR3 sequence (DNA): TGCGCCAGCAGCTTGGTTACCAGCGGGAGTTACGAGCAGTACTTC.

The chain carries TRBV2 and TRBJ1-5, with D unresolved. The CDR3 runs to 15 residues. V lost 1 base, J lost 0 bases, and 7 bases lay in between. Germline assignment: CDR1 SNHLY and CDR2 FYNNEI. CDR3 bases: TGTGCCAGCAGTGAAGAAGGTTATAGCAATCAGCCCCAGCATTTT. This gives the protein CASSEEGYSNQPQHF.

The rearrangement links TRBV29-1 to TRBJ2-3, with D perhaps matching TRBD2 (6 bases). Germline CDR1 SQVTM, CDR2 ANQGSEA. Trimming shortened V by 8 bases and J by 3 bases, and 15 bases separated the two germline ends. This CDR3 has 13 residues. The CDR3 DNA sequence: TGCAGCCCCACTTGGGCGGGAACAGATACGCAGTATTTT. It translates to CSPTWAGTDTQYF.

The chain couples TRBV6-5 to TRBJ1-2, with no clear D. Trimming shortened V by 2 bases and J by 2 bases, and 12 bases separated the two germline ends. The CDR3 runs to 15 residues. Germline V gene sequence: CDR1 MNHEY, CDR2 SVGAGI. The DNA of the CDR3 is TGTGCCAGCAGTTACGGGGTTGTAGGGAACTATGGCTACACCTTC. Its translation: CASSYGVVGNYGYTF.

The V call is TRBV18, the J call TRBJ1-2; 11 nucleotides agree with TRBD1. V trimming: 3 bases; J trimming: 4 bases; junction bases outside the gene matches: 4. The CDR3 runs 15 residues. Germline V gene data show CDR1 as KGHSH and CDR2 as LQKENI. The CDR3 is CASSPGTGGIYGYTF. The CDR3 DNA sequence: TGTGCCAGCTCACCTGGGACAGGGGGTATCTATGGCTACACCTTC.

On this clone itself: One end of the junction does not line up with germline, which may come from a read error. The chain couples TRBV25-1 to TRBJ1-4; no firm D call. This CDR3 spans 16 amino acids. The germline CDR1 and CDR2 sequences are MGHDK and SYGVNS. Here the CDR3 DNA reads TGTGCCAGCAGTCCCCCCTACAGATCAACTGATGAAAAACTGTTTTTT. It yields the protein CASSPPYRSTDEKLFF. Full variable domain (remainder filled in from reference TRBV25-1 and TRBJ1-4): EADIYQTPRYLVIGTGKKITLECSQTMGHDKMYWYQQDPGMELHLIHYSYGVNSTEKGDLSSESTVSRIRTEHFPLTLESARPSHTSQYLCASSPPYRSTDEKLFFGSGTQLSVL.

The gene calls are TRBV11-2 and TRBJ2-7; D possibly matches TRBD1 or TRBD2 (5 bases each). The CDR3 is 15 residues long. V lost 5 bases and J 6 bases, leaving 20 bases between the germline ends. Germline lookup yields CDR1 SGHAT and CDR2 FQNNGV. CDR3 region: CASSHDNGAGSEQYF. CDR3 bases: TGTGCCAGCAGCCATGATAACGGGGCGGGCAGCGAGCAGTACTTC.

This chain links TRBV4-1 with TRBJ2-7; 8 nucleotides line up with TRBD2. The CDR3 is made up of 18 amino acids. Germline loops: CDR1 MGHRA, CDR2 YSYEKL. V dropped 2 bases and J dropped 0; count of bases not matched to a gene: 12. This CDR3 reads CASSQTTTGGVPSYEQYF. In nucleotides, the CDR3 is TGCGCCAGCAGCCAAACAACCACGGGAGGGGTGCCCTCCTACGAGCAGTACTTC.

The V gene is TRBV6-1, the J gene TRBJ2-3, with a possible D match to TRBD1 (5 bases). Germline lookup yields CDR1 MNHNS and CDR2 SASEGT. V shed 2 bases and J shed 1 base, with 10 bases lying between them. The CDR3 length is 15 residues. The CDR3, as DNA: TGTGCCAGCAGTGAACGACAGTTCGGCACAGATACGCAGTATTTT. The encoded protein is CASSERQFGTDTQYF.

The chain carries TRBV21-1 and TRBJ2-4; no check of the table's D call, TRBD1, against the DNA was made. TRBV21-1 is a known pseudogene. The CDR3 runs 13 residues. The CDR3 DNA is TGTGCCAGCAGCACGACAGGGTTTGACATTCAGTACTTC. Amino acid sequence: CASSTTGFDIQYF.

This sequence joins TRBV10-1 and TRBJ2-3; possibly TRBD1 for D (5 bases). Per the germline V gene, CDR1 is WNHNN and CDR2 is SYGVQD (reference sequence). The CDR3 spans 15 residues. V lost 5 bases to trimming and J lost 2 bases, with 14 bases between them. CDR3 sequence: CASSPQGNPTDTQYF. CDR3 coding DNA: TGCGCCAGCAGTCCTCAGGGAAATCCCACAGATACGCAGTATTTT.

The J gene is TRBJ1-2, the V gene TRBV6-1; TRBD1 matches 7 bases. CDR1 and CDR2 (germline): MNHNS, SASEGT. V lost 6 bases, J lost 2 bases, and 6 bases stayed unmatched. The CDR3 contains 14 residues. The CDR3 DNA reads TGTGCCAGCAGGCCTGGACAGGACAACTATGGCTACACCTTC. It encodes CASRPGQDNYGYTF.

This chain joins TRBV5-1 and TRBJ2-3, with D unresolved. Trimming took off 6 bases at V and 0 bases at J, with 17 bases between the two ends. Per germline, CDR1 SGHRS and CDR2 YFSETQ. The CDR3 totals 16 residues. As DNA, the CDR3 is TGCGCCAGCAAAACTGCGTCCGGCCCTAGCACAGATACGCAGTATTTT. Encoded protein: CASKTASGPSTDTQYF.